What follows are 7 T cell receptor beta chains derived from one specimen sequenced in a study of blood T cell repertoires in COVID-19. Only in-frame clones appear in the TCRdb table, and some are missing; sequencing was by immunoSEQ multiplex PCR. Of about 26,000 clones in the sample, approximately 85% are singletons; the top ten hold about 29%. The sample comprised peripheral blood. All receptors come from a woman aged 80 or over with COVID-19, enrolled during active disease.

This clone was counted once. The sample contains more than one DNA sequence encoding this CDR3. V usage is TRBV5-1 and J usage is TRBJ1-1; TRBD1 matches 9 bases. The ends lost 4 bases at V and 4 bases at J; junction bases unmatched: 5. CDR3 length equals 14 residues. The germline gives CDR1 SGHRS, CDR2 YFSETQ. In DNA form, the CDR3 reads TGCGCCAGCAGCCCGGGACAGGGTGGCACTGAAGCTTTCTTT. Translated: CASSPGQGGTEAFF.

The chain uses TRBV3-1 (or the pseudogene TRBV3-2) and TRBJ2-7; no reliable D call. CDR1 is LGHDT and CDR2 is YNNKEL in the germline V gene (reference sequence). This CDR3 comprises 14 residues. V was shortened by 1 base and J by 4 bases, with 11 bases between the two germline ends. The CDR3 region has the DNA TGTGCCAGCAGCCAAGCGAAGCTACGTTACGAGCAGTACTTC. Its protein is CASSQAKLRYEQYF.

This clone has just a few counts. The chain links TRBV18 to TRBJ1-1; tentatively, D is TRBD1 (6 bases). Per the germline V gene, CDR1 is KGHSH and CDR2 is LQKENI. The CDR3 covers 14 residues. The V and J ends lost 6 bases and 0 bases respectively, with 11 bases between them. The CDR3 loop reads CASSQGFMNTEAFF. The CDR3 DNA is TGTGCCAGCTCGCAGGGGTTCATGAACACTGAAGCTTTCTTT.

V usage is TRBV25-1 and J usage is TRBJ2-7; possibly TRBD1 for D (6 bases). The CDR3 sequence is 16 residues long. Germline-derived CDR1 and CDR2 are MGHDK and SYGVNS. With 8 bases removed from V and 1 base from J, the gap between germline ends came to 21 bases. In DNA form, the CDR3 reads TGTGCCAGCGTCCCGGTAGAACAGGGAGTTTCCTACGAGCAGTACTTC. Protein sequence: CASVPVEQGVSYEQYF.

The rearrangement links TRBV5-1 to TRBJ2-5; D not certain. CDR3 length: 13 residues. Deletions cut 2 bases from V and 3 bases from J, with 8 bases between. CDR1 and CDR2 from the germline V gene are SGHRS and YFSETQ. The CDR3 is CASSFSGEETQYF. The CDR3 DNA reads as TGCGCCAGCAGCTTCAGTGGAGAAGAGACCCAGTACTTC.

The CDR3 region is CAMNKGQGNTGELFF. CDR3 DNA sequence: TGTGCCATGAATAAGGGACAGGGGAACACCGGGGAGCTGTTTTTT. The chain uses TRBV10-3 and TRBJ2-2, with 9 bases identical to TRBD1. The CDR3 is 15 amino acids. In germline, CDR1 is ENHRY, CDR2 SYGVKD. After removal of 9 bases from V and 1 base from J, the junction contained 6 bases not matched to a gene.

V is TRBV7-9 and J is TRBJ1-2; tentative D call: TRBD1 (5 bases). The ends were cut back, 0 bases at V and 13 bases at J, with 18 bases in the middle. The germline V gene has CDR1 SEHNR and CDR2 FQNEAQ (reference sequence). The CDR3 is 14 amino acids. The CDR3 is CASSLALGQGSFTF. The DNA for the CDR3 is TGTGCCAGCAGCTTAGCCCTTGGACAAGGCAGTTTCACCTTC.